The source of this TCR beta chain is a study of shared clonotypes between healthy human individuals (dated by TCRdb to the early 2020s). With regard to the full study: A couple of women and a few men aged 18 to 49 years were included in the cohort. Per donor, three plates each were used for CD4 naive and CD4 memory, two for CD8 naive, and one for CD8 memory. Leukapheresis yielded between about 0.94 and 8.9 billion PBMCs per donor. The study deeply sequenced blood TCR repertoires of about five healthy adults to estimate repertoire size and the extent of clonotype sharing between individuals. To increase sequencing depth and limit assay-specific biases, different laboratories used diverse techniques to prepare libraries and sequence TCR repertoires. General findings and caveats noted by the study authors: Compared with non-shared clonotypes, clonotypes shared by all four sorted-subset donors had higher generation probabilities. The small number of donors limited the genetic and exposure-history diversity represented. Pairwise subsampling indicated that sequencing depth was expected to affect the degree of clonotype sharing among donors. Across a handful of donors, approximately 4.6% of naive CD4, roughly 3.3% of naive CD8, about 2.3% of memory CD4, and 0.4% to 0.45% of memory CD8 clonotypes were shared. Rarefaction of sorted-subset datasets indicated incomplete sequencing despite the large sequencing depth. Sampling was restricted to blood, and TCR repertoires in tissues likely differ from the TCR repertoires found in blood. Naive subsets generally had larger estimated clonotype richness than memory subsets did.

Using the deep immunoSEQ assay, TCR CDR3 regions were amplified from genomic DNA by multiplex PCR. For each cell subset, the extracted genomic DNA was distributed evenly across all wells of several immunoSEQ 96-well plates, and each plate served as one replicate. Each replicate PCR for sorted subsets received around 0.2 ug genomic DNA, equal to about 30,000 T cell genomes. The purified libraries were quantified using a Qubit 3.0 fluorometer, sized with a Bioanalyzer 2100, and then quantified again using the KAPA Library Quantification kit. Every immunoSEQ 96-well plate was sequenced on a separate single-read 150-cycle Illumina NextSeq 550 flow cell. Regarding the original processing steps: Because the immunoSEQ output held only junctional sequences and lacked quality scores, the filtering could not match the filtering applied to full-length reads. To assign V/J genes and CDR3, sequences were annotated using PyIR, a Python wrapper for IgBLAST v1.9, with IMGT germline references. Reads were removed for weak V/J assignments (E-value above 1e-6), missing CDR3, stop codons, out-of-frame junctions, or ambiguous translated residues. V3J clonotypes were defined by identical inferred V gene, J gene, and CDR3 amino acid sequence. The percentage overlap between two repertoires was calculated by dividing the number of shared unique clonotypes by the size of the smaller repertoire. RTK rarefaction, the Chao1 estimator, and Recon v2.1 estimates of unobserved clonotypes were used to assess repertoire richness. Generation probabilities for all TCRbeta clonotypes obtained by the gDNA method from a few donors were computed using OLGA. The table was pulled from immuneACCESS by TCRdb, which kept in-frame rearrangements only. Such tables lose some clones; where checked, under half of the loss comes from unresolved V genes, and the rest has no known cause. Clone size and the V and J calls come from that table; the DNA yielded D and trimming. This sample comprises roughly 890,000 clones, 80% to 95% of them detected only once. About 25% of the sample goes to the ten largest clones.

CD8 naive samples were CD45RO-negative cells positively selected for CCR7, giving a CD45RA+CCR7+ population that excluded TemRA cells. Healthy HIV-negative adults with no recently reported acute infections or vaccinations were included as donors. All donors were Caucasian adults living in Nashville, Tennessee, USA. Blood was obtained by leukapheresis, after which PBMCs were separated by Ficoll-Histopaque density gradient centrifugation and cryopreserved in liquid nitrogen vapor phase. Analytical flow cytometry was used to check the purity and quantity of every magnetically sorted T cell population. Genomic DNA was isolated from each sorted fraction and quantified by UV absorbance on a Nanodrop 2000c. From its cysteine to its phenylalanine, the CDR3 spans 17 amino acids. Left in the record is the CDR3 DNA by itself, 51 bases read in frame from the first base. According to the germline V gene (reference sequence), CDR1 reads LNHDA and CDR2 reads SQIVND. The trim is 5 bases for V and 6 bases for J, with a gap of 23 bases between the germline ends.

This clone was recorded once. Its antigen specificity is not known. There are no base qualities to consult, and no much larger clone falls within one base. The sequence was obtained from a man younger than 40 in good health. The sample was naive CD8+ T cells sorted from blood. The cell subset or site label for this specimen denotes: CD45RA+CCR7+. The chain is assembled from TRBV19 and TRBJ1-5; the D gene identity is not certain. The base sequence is TGTGCCAGTAGTTCAGGAGGTATGGGGATAGGGCGTCAGCCCCAGCATTTT. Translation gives CASSSGGMGIGRQPQHF. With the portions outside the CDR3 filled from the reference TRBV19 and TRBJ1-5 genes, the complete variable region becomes DGGITQSPKYLFRKEGQNVTLSCEQNLNHDAMYWYRQDPGQGLRLIYYSQIVNDFQKGDIAEGYSVSREKKESFPLTVTSAQKNPTAFYLCASSSGGMGIGRQPQHFGDGTRLSIL.